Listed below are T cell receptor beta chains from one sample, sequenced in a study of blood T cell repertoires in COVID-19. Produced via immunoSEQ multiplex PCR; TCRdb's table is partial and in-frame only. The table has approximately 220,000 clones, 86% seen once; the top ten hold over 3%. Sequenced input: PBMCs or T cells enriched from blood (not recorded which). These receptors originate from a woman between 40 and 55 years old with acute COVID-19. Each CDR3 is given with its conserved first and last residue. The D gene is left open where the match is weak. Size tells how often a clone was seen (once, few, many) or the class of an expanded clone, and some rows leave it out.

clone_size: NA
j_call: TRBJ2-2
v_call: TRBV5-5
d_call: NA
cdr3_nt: TGTGCCAGCAGACCCGGGACTTACCCCACCGGGGAGCTGTTTTTT
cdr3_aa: CASRPGTYPTGELFF

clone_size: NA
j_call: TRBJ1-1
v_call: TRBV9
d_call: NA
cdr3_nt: TGTGCCAGCAGCCACAGGGAGGGTGAAGCTTTCTTT
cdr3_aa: CASSHREGEAFF

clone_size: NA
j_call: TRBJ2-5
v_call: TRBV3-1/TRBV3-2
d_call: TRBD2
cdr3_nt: TGTGCCAGCAGAGGTAGCGGGGGTGGAGAGACCCAGTACTTC
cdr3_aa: CASRGSGGGETQYF

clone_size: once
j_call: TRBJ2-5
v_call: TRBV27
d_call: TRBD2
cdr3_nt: TGTGCCAGCATGGCGCGGGGGGATCCGTACCAAGAGACCCAGTACTTC
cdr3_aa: CASMARGDPYQETQYF

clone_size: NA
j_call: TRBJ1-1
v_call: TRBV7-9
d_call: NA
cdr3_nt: TGTGCCAGCAGCCTAGCGACAAGTTTTGAAGCTTTCTTT
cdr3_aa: CASSLATSFEAFF

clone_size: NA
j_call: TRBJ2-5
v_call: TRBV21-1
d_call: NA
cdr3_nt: TGTGCCAGCAGCGGACCGACAAATACAGCGGGGGCCCAAGAGACCCAGTACTTC
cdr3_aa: CASSGPTNTAGAQETQYF

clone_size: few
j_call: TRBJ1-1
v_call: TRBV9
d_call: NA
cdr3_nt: TGTGCCAGCAGCGACCCTCGGGGGAACACTGAAGCTTTCTTT
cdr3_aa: CASSDPRGNTEAFF

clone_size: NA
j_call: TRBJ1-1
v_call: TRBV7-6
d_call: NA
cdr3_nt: TGTGCCAGCAGCTTAGCGGAGGCGCTGACCGGTAGTCGGGCTTTCTTT
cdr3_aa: CASSLAEALTGSRAFF

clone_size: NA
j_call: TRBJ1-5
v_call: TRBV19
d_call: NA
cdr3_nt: TGTGCCAGTAGTATAAGGGGAAATCAGCCCCAGCATTTT
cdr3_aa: CASSIRGNQPQHF

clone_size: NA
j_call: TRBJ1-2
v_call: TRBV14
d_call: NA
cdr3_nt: TGTGCCAGCAGCCCGACGGGTTATGGCTACACCTTC
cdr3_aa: CASSPTGYGYTF

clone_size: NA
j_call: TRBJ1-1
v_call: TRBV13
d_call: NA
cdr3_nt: TGTGCCAGCAGCTCCCTAAGAAGGAACACTGAAGCTTTCTTT
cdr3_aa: CASSSLRRNTEAFF

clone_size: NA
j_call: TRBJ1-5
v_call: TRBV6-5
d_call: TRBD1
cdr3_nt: TGTGCCAGCAGAGCAGACAGGGGAGGTCAGCCCCAGCATTTT
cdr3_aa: CASRADRGGQPQHF

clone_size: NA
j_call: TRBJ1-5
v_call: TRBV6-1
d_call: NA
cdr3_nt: TGTGCCAGCAGTGAAATGAGTCAGGGGAATCAGCCCCAGCATTTT
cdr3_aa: CASSEMSQGNQPQHF

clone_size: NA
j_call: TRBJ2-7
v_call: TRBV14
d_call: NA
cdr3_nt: TGTGCCAGCAGCCAATTCAGAACCTACGAGCAGTACTTC
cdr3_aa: CASSQFRTYEQYF

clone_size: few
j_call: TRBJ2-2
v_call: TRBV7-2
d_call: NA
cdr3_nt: TGTGCCAGCAGCTGGAACCGACAGGCGACCGGGGAGCTGTTTTTT
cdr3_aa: CASSWNRQATGELFF

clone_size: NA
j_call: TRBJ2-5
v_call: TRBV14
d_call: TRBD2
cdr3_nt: TGTGCCAGCAGCCTCACCTCACTAGCGGGGGAGGAGACCCAGTACTTC
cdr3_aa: CASSLTSLAGEETQYF